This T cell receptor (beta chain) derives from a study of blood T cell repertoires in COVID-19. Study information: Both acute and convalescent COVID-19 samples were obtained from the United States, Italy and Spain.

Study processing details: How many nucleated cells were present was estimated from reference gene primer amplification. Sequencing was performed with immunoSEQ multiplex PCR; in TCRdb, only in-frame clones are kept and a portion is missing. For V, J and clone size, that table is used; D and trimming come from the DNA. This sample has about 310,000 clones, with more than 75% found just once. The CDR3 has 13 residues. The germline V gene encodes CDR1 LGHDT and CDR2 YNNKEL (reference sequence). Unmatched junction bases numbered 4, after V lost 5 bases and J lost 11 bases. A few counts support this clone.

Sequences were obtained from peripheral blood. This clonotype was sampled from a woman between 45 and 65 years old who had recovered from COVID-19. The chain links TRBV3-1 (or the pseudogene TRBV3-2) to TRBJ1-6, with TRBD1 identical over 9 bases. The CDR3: CASSGTGKTPLHF. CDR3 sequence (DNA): TGTGCCAGCAGCGGGACAGGGAAAACACCCCTCCACTTT.